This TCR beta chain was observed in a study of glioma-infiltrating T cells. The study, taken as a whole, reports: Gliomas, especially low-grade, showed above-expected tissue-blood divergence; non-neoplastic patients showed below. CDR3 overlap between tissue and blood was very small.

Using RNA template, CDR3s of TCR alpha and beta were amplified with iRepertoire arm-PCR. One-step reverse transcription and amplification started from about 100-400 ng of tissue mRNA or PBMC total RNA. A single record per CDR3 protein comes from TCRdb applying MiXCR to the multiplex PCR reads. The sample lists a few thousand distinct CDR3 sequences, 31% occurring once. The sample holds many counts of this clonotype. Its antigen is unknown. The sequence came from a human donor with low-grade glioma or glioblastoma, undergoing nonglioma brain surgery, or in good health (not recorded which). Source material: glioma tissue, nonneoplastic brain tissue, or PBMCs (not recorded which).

This CDR3 reads CASRREGVGPQHF. For the CDR3, the DNA is TGTGCCAGTAGACGGGAGGGAGTGGGGCCCCAGCATTTT. This chain joins TRBV19 and TRBJ1-5; D is uncertain. Looked up from germline, CDR1 is LNHDA and CDR2 is SQIVND (reference sequence). The CDR3 has 13 residues. V lost 6 bases and J lost 9, with 15 bases in between.